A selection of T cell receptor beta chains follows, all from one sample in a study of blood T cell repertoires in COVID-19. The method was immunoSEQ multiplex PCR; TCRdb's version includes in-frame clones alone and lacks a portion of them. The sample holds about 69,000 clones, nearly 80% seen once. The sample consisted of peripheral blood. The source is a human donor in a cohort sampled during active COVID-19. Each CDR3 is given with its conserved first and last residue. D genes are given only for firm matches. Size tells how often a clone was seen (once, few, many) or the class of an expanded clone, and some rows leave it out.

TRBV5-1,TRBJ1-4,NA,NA,CASSLDSNEKLFF,TGCGCCAGCAGCTTGGACAGTAATGAAAAACTGTTTTTT
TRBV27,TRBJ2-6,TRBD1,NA,CASKQGVSSGANVLTF,TGTGCCAGTAAACAGGGGGTGAGCTCTGGGGCCAACGTCCTGACTTTC
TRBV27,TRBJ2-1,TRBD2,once,CASSRASGSYNEQFF,TGTGCCAGCAGTCGGGCTAGCGGCTCCTACAATGAGCAGTTCTTC
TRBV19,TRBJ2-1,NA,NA,CASSIVPGGQGNEQFF,TGTGCCAGTAGTATAGTTCCGGGGGGCCAGGGCAATGAGCAGTTCTTC
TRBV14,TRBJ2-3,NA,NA,CASSQDPGTDTQYF,TGTGCCAGCAGCCAAGATCCGGGGACAGATACGCAGTATTTT
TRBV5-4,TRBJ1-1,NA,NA,CATTGPGAQMNTEAFF,TGTGCCACGACAGGTCCAGGGGCCCAAATGAACACTGAAGCTTTCTTT
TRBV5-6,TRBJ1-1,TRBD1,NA,CASSFVQGDTEAFF,TGTGCCAGCAGCTTCGTACAGGGGGACACTGAAGCTTTCTTT
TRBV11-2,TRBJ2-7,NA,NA,CASSSTGPGVQYF,TGTGCCAGCAGCTCAACGGGACCGGGGGTTCAGTACTTC
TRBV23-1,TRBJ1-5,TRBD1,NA,CASNRDRGRGQPQHF,TGCGCCAGCAACCGGGACAGGGGGCGCGGGCAGCCCCAGCATTTT
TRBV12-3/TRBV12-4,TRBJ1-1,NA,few,CASSLTPNTEAFF,TGTGCCAGCAGTCTCACACCGAACACTGAAGCTTTCTTT
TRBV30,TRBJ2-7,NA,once,CAWSPTGPSSYEQYF,TGTGCCTGGAGCCCGACAGGTCCCAGCTCCTACGAGCAGTACTTC
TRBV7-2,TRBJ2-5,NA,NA,CASSLFAGQETQYF,TGTGCCAGCAGCTTATTCGCGGGGCAGGAGACCCAGTACTTC